Below, one T cell receptor beta chain is given with its context. The study amplified TCR beta CDR3 regions using RNA transcripts. Second-round multiplex PCR followed a first-round RT-PCR using HTBI primers. TCRdb re-called the multiplex PCR reads with MiXCR, one entry per CDR3 protein. The data contain 660,000 or so distinct CDR3 sequences, roughly 41% of them singletons. Looked up from germline, CDR1 is SGHVS and CDR2 is FNYEAQ. The CDR3 length is 16 residues. The germline V and J ends were trimmed by 0 bases and 0 bases, with 9 bases remaining between them. The record originates from a study of Graves' ophthalmopathy and Graves' hyperthyroidism. Active ophthalmopathy (CAS at least 3, NOSPECS at least 4), lasting under 3 months.

Sequenced input: peripheral blood. J is TRBJ2-1 and V is TRBV7-6; D might be TRBD1 (6 bases). The sequence was collected from an adult man with Graves' ophthalmopathy. CDR3 amino acids: CASSLAFRGSYNEQFF. Written as DNA, the CDR3 is TGTGCCAGCAGCTTAGCTTTCAGGGGCTCCTACAATGAGCAGTTCTTC.